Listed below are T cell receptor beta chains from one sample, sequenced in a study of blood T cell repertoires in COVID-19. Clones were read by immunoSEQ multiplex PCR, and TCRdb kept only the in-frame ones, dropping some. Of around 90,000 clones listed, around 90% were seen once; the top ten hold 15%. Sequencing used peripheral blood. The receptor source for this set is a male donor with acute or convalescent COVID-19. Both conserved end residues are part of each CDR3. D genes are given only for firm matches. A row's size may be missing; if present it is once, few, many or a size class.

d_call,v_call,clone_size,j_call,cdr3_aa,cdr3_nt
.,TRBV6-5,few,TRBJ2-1,CATSRELTGNEQFF,TGTGCCACCAGCCGGGAATTAACGGGGAATGAGCAGTTCTTC
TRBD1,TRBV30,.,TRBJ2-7,CAWSVSRTGGGQYF,TGTGCCTGGAGTGTATCCCGGACAGGGGGCGGGCAGTACTTC
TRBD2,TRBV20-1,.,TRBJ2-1,CSASSVAGFPFF,TGCAGTGCTAGTTCGGTAGCGGGGTTCCCGTTCTTC
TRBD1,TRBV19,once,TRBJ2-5,CASSRDRGETQYF,TGTGCCAGTAGTAGAGACAGGGGGGAGACCCAGTACTTC
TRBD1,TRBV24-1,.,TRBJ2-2,CATSDPGQRAGELFF,TGTGCCACCAGTGACCCGGGACAGAGGGCCGGGGAGCTGTTTTTT
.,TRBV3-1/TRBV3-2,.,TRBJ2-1,CASSPLGTSYNEQFF,TGTGCCAGCAGCCCGCTTGGGACATCCTACAATGAGCAGTTCTTC
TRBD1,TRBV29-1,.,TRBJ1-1,CSAWTGSDTEAFF,TGCAGCGCTTGGACAGGATCAGACACTGAAGCTTTCTTT
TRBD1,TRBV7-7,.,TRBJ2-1,CASSPSLGTGTYNEQFF,TGTGCTAGCAGCCCGAGCCTTGGGACAGGGACCTACAATGAGCAGTTCTTC
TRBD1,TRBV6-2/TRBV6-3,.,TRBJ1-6,CASSSAGTGPFNSPLHF,TGTGCCAGCAGTTCCGCCGGGACAGGACCCTTTAATTCACCCCTCCACTTT
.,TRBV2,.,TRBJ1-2,CASLRGNYGYTF,TGTGCCAGTTTACGGGGTAACTATGGCTACACCTTC
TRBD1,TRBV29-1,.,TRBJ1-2,CSVDGQGAEVGYTF,TGCAGCGTTGACGGACAGGGAGCAGAAGTTGGCTACACCTTC
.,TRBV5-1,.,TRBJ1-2,CASSLGQINYGYTF,TGCGCCAGCAGCTTGGGACAGATTAACTATGGCTACACCTTC
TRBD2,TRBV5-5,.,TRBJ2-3,CASSSYSGGSDTQYF,TGTGCCAGCAGCTCTTATAGCGGGGGCAGTGATACGCAGTATTTT
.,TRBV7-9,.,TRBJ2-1,CASSRGLRGYNEQFF,TGTGCCAGCAGCCGTGGACTCCGAGGTTACAATGAGCAGTTCTTC
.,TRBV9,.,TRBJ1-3,CASSGDSFSGNTIYF,TGTGCCAGCAGCGGGGACTCATTCTCTGGAAACACCATATATTTT
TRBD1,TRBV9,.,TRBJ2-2,CASSVGVTGFTGELFF,TGTGCCAGCAGCGTAGGGGTGACAGGGTTCACCGGGGAGCTGTTTTTT
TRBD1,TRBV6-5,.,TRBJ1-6,CASRWDSISPLHF,TGTGCCAGCAGGTGGGACAGTATCTCACCCCTCCACTTT
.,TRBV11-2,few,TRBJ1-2,CASSLAGRTNYGYTF,TGTGCCAGCAGCCTCGCGGGGAGGACTAACTATGGCTACACCTTC
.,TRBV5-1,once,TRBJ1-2,CASSLALGAGGYTF,TGCGCCAGCAGCTTGGCCTTGGGGGCAGGGGGCTACACCTTC
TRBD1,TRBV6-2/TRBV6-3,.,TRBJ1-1,CASSRVGTGTLNTEAFF,TGTGCCAGCAGTCGCGTCGGGACAGGGACACTGAACACTGAAGCTTTCTTT
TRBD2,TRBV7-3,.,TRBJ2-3,CASSSASGAGTDTQYF,TGTGCCAGCAGCTCTGCTAGCGGGGCGGGCACAGATACGCAGTATTTT
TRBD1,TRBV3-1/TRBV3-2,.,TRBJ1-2,CASSLQGAANYGYTF,TGTGCCAGCAGCCTACAGGGGGCAGCAAACTATGGCTACACCTTC
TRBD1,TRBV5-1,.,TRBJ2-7,CASSSAGGPYEQYF,TGCGCCAGCAGCTCCGCAGGGGGACCTTACGAGCAGTACTTC
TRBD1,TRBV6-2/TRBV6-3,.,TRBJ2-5,CASSSGTASLETQYF,TGTGCCAGCAGTTCAGGGACAGCCTCTCTAGAGACCCAGTACTTC
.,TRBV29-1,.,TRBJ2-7,CSATENSYEQYF,TGCAGCGCTACGGAGAATTCCTACGAGCAGTACTTC
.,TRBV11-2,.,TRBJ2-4,CASSLVGRENIQYF,TGTGCCAGCAGCTTAGTTGGCAGGGAAAACATTCAGTACTTC
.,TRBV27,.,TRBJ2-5,CASSLTGTRGETQYF,TGTGCCAGCAGTTTAACAGGGACGAGGGGAGAGACCCAGTACTTC
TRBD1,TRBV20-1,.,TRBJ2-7,CSAPQGFEQYF,TGCAGTGCACCACAGGGGTTCGAGCAGTACTTC
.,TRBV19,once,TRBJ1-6,CASSPGALYSPLHF,TGTGCCAGTAGTCCCGGAGCCCTTTATTCACCCCTCCACTTT
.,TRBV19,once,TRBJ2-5,CASSRNRVQETQYF,TGTGCCAGTAGTAGGAACAGGGTTCAAGAGACCCAGTACTTC
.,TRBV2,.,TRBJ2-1,CASSEIRTWQFF,TGTGCCAGCAGTGAGATCAGGACTTGGCAGTTCTTC
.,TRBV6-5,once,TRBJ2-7,CASRQGRYEQYF,TGTGCCAGCAGGCAGGGGCGTTACGAGCAGTACTTC
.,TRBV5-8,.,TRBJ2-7,CASSLVSRHEQYF,TGTGCCAGCAGCTTGGTATCCAGGCACGAGCAGTACTTC
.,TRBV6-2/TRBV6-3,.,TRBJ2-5,CASSWRGGGETQYF,TGTGCCAGCAGTTGGAGGGGGGGTGGAGAGACCCAGTACTTC
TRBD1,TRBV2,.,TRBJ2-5,CASSDPGQPQETQYF,TGTGCCAGCAGTGATCCGGGACAGCCCCAAGAGACCCAGTACTTC
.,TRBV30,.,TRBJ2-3,CAWRRAGATDTQYF,TGTGCCTGGAGAAGGGCAGGGGCCACAGATACGCAGTATTTT
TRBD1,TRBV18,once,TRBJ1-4,CASSPRGDRDEKLFF,TGTGCCAGCTCACCACGCGGGGACAGGGACGAAAAACTGTTTTTT
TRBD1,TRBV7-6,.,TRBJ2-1,CASSYRGQAAHEQFF,TGTGCCAGCAGCTACCGAGGACAGGCCGCTCATGAGCAGTTCTTC
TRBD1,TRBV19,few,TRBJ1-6,CASSGQGSSYNSPLHF,TGTGCCAGTAGCGGACAGGGCAGCTCCTATAATTCACCCCTCCACTTT
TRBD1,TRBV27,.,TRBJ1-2,CASSPRGTVAWYGYTF,TGTGCCAGCAGCCCGAGAGGGACAGTGGCTTGGTATGGCTACACCTTC
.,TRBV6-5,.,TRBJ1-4,CASSRSFAAEKLFF,TGTGCCAGCAGTCGCTCCTTTGCGGCCGAAAAACTGTTTTTT
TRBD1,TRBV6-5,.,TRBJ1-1,CASSIAWDSGEAFF,TGTGCCAGCAGTATAGCCTGGGACAGCGGAGAAGCTTTCTTT
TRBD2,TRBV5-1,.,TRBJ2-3,CASISPDGARRGGEGQYF,TGCGCCAGTATCTCTCCCGACGGGGCAAGGCGGGGCGGGGAGGGGCAGTATTTT
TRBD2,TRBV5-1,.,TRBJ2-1,CASSLAGRGAGNEQFF,TGCGCCAGCAGCTTGGCCGGGCGGGGGGCAGGAAATGAGCAGTTCTTC
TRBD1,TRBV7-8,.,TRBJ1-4,CASSPRDRGWGTANEKLFF,TGTGCCAGCAGCCCCCGGGACAGGGGGTGGGGTACGGCTAATGAAAAACTGTTTTTT
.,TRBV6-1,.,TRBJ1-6,CASSEGGRGVRNSPLHF,TGTGCCAGCAGTGAAGGGGGCAGGGGTGTCAGGAATTCACCCCTCCACTTT
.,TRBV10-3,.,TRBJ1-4,CAIGEGPTNEKLFF,TGTGCCATCGGGGAGGGGCCAACTAATGAAAAACTGTTTTTT
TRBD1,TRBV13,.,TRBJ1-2,CASSSLDRGYEGYTF,TGTGCCAGCAGTTCTCTCGACAGGGGATATGAAGGCTACACCTTC
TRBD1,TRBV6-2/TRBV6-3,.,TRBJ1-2,CASSDQGAFDGYTF,TGTGCCAGCAGCGACCAGGGGGCCTTCGATGGCTACACCTTC